The clone carrying this T cell receptor beta chain was observed a single time. Its antigen is not identified. Repertoires were generated with immunoSEQ multiplex PCR, while TCRdb's copy carries only in-frame clones and drops some. This sample has roughly 15,000 clones, with around 72% found just once. This sample is part of a study of CD4+ T cells in melanoma. Whole-study findings and limits: A reported correlation linked neoantigen-specific CD4+ T cells to CD8+, macrophage and B cell function.

This sequence originates from a human donor with melanoma. Input material: cells from a culture (not recorded whether cultured in vitro).

The DNA of the CDR3 is TGTGCCTGGACGGGCTTCCTGGACCGTGCCACCTTC. Protein product: CAWTGFLDRATF. The J gene is TRBJ1-2, the V gene TRBV30; no clear D gene. The V gene's germline CDR1 is GTSNPN and CDR2 SVGIG (reference sequence). This CDR3 region has 12 residues. V was clipped by 4 bases and J by 13 bases, with 19 bases between them.